A single sample gave rise to the 27 T cell receptor beta chains below, sequenced in a study of blood T cells in healthy people across ages. Through a sample-barcoded 5' primer and a J-beta primer mix, a second PCR was run for about 6 to 12 cycles. TCRdb analysed the 5' RACE reads with MiXCR anew, one entry per CDR3 protein. The data hold 700,000 to 950,000 distinct CDR3 sequences, with about 42% observed a single time. Sequenced material: blood. These receptors were taken from a woman aged 55-69 years in good health.

A few counts support this clonotype. The rearrangement joins TRBV30 to TRBJ2-5; 8 bases agree with TRBD1. Germline V CDR1 and CDR2: GTSNPN, SVGIG (reference sequence). This CDR3 region has 15 residues. With 3 bases clipped from V and 5 bases from J, the junction kept 11 bases outside the gene matches. The CDR3 sequence is CAWSALTGVGETQYF. CDR3 coding DNA: TGTGCCTGGAGCGCCCTGACAGGGGTCGGGGAGACCCAGTACTTC.

Only a few counts were recorded for this clonotype. This chain joins TRBV5-1 and TRBJ2-3; perhaps TRBD2 as D (6 bases). The CDR3 consists of 13 residues. V was pared by 4 bases and J by 2 bases, with 8 bases between. Germline V CDR1 and CDR2: SGHRS, YFSETQ. CDR3 sequence reads: CASSGGVTDTQYF. In DNA form, the CDR3 reads TGCGCCAGCAGCGGAGGGGTCACAGATACGCAGTATTTT.

This chain joins TRBV4-3 and TRBJ2-7; D uncertain. The V end lost 0 bases, the J end lost 4 bases, and 13 bases lay between the germline ends. Per the germline V gene, CDR1 is LGHNA and CDR2 is YSLEER. This CDR3 has 15 residues. Here the CDR3 DNA reads TGCGCCAGCAGCCAAGAAATACTCCCCCGGTACGAGCAGTACTTC. It translates to CASSQEILPRYEQYF.

The chain carries TRBV7-9 and TRBJ1-4; D gene ambiguous. The CDR3 is 15 residues long. Trimming cost V 5 bases and J 5 bases, with 15 bases left between them. Looked up from germline, CDR1 is SEHNR and CDR2 is FQNEAQ (reference sequence). The CDR3 reads CASSPLTGSNEKLFF. Here the CDR3 DNA reads TGTGCCAGCAGCCCACTCACGGGTTCAAATGAAAAACTGTTTTTT.

The chain joins TRBV3-1 to TRBJ2-1, with D uncertain. The germline V and J ends were trimmed by 1 base and 9 bases, with 13 bases remaining between them. Germline-derived CDR1 and CDR2 are LGHDT and YNNKEL (reference sequence). The CDR3 consists of 14 residues. The CDR3 loop is CASSQGAPGGEQFF. The CDR3 coding sequence is TGTGCCAGCAGCCAAGGGGCCCCGGGCGGTGAGCAGTTCTTC.

This clonotype occurred a few times. The J gene is TRBJ2-3, the V gene TRBV9; the match to TRBD2 covers 11 bases. The CDR3 is 19 residues long. Trimming took 6 bases from V and 1 from J; bases not matched to a gene: 16. Germline V gene data show CDR1 as SGDLS and CDR2 as YYNGEE. CDR3 in amino acids: CASTFLGNSGRARTDTQYF. The CDR3 region has the DNA TGTGCCAGCACCTTCCTGGGGAATAGCGGGAGGGCCCGCACAGATACGCAGTATTTT.

This clonotype was observed at least ten times. This sequence joins TRBV12-3 or TRBV12-4 and TRBJ2-5; 9 bases agree with TRBD2. The CDR3 loop spans 16 amino acids. Losses at the gene ends were 5 bases for V and 4 bases for J; bases not matched to a gene: 11. As DNA, the CDR3 is TGTGCCAGCAGTCCTCTCGTAGCGGGAGTGGGAGAGACCCAGTACTTC. Translated, it gives CASSPLVAGVGETQYF.

This clonotype has only a few counts. The chain recombines TRBV7-2 with TRBJ2-3; D may correspond to TRBD1 or TRBD2 (5 bases each). CDR1 and CDR2 (germline): SGHTA, FQGNSA. V was shortened by 5 bases and J by 2 bases, with 17 bases between the two germline ends. The CDR3 length is 16 residues. The CDR3 nucleotides read TGTGCCAGCAGCACACGTCCTGGGACCTCCACAGATACGCAGTATTTT. The encoded protein is CASSTRPGTSTDTQYF.

The chain couples TRBV4-2 to TRBJ2-6, with D uncertain. V lost 0 bases to trimming and J lost 0 bases, with 6 bases between them. Germline CDR1 reads LGHNA; CDR2 reads YNFKEQ. The CDR3 loop spans 16 amino acids. CDR3 amino acids: CASSQDESSGANVLTF. The CDR3 region has the DNA TGTGCCAGCAGCCAAGATGAGTCCTCTGGGGCCAACGTCCTGACTTTC.

Turning to this clonotype: One end of the junction varies from germline; a read error may be responsible. This chain links TRBV12-3 or TRBV12-4 with TRBJ2-5; no reliable D call. Near its end, the DNA agrees better with TRBJ2-7, so the J call may be wrong. This CDR3 has 12 residues. CDR3 amino acids: CASSLNEYEQYF. The CDR3 DNA reads TGTGCCAGTAGTTTAAATGAATACGAGCAGTACTTC.

This chain uses TRBV2 with TRBJ2-5; possibly TRBD2 for D (7 bases). In germline, CDR1 is SNHLY, CDR2 FYNNEI. This CDR3 has 15 amino acids. Trimming removed 7 bases from V and 3 bases from J, with 18 bases in between. CDR3 region: CASKRRGRAEETQYF. CDR3 in DNA: TGTGCCAGCAAGAGGAGGGGGAGGGCAGAAGAGACCCAGTACTTC.

A few counts support this clonotype. This chain connects TRBV28 to TRBJ2-1; 9 nucleotides align to TRBD1. Germline loops: CDR1 MDHEN, CDR2 SYDVKM. J lost 3 bases, V lost 6 bases, and 9 bases had no gene match. The CDR3 consists of 16 residues. The CDR3 nucleotides are TGTGCCAGCAGACTCTCCGGGACAGGGATCTACAATGAGCAGTTCTTC. This gives the protein CASRLSGTGIYNEQFF.

There are a few counts of this clonotype. The rearrangement joins TRBV28 to TRBJ1-5, with D hard to call. The CDR3 is 14 residues long. Germline CDR1 reads MDHEN; CDR2 reads SYDVKM. Trimming pared 4 bases from V and 7 bases from J, leaving 14 bases between. The CDR3 DNA follows: TGTGCCAGCAGTTCCCTCGCAGGCAGGCAGCCCCAGCATTTT. This translates into CASSSLAGRQPQHF. Supplemented by reference TRBV28 and TRBJ1-5, the full variable domain reads DVKVTQSSRYLVKRTGEKVFLECVQDMDHENMFWYRQDPGLGLRLIYFSYDVKMKEKGDIPEGYSVSREKKERFSLILESASTNQTSMYLCASSSLAGRQPQHFGDGTRLSIL.

This clonotype was seen many times. The chain has TRBV4-2 and TRBJ1-1, with unresolved D. The CDR3 loop spans 16 amino acids. V lost 1 base and J lost 0, with 12 bases in between. Per germline, CDR1 LGHNA and CDR2 YNFKEQ. The CDR3 coding sequence is TGTGCCAGCAGCCAAGGTGTAGGGCCCTTGAACACTGAAGCTTTCTTT. Translation gives CASSQGVGPLNTEAFF.

This clonotype was seen only a few times. The chain is built from TRBV20-1 and TRBJ2-5; TRBD2 aligns across 8 bases. CDR3 size: 14 residues. Trimming took 4 bases from V and 1 from J; bases not matched to a gene: 5. In germline, CDR1 is DFQATT, CDR2 SNEGSKA (reference sequence). Here the CDR3 reads CSATDTSGQETQYF. In DNA, the CDR3 is TGCAGTGCTACGGATACTAGCGGCCAAGAGACCCAGTACTTC.

This clonotype came up a few times. The gene calls are TRBV9 and TRBJ1-1; D gene unclear. The germline V and J ends were trimmed by 5 bases and 7 bases, with 15 bases remaining between them. The CDR3 loop spans 13 amino acids. CDR1 and CDR2 (germline): SGDLS, YYNGEE. The CDR3, as DNA: TGTGCCAGCAGATCGAGAGGGTCCGGTGAAGCTTTCTTT. Its translation is CASRSRGSGEAFF.

The V and J genes are TRBV3-1 and TRBJ2-1, with D unresolved. Per germline, CDR1 LGHDT and CDR2 YNNKEL (reference sequence). This CDR3 spans 14 amino acids. V was pared by 1 base and J by 13 bases, with 17 bases between. The CDR3 sequence is CASSQVLSLETQFF. CDR3 coding DNA: TGTGCCAGCAGCCAAGTATTATCCCTCGAGACCCAGTTCTTC.

This clonotype showed up just a few times. This chain uses TRBV7-9 with TRBJ1-2; maybe TRBD1 (6 bases). The CDR3 has 14 residues. Between the trimmed V and J ends, which lost 1 base and 8 bases, there was a span of 14 bases. CDR1 SEHNR and CDR2 FQNEAQ come from the germline V gene (reference sequence). The CDR3 here is CASSLDEGVGGYTF. DNA of the CDR3: TGTGCCAGCAGCTTAGATGAGGGGGTAGGCGGCTACACCTTC.

There are a few counts of this clonotype. The rearrangement uses TRBV6-5 and TRBJ1-1; 10 bases are a match to TRBD1. The CDR3 spans 17 residues. Unmatched junction bases numbered 11, after V lost 3 bases and J lost 4 bases. Germline loops: CDR1 MNHEY, CDR2 SVGAGI. The CDR3 protein is CASSYYQGTGEATEAFF. The CDR3 DNA reads as TGTGCCAGCAGTTATTATCAAGGGACAGGGGAGGCCACTGAAGCTTTCTTT.

This clonotype was counted at least ten times. The rearrangement links TRBV4-1 to TRBJ2-1; 11 nucleotides match TRBD2. The germline CDR1 and CDR2 sequences are MGHRA and YSYEKL. This CDR3 comprises 16 residues. With 3 bases clipped from V and 4 bases from J, the junction kept 5 bases outside the gene matches. DNA of the CDR3: TGCGCCAGCAGCCAGCATTCTAGCGGGGGGTACAATGAGCAGTTCTTC. It codes for CASSQHSSGGYNEQFF.

V gene TRBV20-1 combines with J gene TRBJ2-1; TRBD1 aligns across 7 bases. The J segment lost 2 bases and the V segment lost 2 bases, leaving 12 bases of the junction unmatched. CDR3 size: 17 residues. Germline CDR1 reads DFQATT; CDR2 reads SNEGSKA (reference sequence). The CDR3 nucleotides are TGCAGTGCTAGACCTCAACAGGGGACATCAACCTACAATGAGCAGTTCTTC. Translation gives CSARPQQGTSTYNEQFF.

This clonotype showed up just a few times. The chain couples TRBV20-1 to TRBJ1-5; D is unresolved. V lost 5 bases to trimming and J lost 4 bases, with 9 bases between them. There are 12 residues in the CDR3. Looked up from germline, CDR1 is DFQATT and CDR2 is SNEGSKA (reference sequence). CDR3 region: CSASGINQPQHF. The CDR3 DNA sequence: TGCAGTGCTTCAGGAATTAATCAGCCCCAGCATTTT.

This clonotype was recorded many times. The chain couples TRBV4-1 to TRBJ2-5; D tentatively reads TRBD1 or TRBD2 (6 bases each). With 1 base removed from V and 1 base from J, the gap between germline ends came to 13 bases. The V gene's germline CDR1 is MGHRA and CDR2 YSYEKL. The length of the CDR3 is 16 residues. CDR3 coding DNA: TGCGCCAGCAGCCAAGGATCGGGGGCCCTCCAAGAGACCCAGTACTTC. Translation: CASSQGSGALQETQYF.

This chain uses TRBV7-2 with TRBJ2-7; 10 bases fit TRBD1. This CDR3 is 15 amino acids long. In germline, CDR1 is SGHTA, CDR2 FQGNSA. V lost 2 bases and J lost 4; bases outside the gene matches: 5. CDR3: CASSLTTDRGYEQYF. The CDR3 nucleotides are TGTGCCAGCAGCTTAACTACGGACAGGGGGTACGAGCAGTACTTC.

The table lists this clonotype with many counts. The chain is built from TRBV20-1 and TRBJ2-4; the D gene is possibly TRBD1 (6 bases). The CDR3 length is 13 residues. Trimming stripped 6 bases from V and 5 bases from J, with 14 bases between. Per the germline V gene, CDR1 is DFQATT and CDR2 is SNEGSKA (reference sequence). The DNA for the CDR3 is TGCAGTGCCATCAGGGGTTGGGAAAACATTCAGTACTTC. It encodes CSAIRGWENIQYF.

The chain joins TRBV18 to TRBJ1-1; TRBD1 matches at 8 bases. The junction had 3 bases not matched to a gene; V was cut back by 3 bases and J by 0 bases. Germline V lookup: CDR1 KGHSH, CDR2 LQKENI. The CDR3 totals 15 residues. CDR3 coding DNA: TGTGCCAGCTCACCCGCGGGACAGGTGAACACTGAAGCTTTCTTT. This codes for CASSPAGQVNTEAFF.

This clonotype was seen a handful of times. The junction does not match germline at one end; this may be a read error. V usage is TRBV28 and J usage is TRBJ2-5; unclear D gene. This CDR3 has 12 amino acids. Per the germline V gene, CDR1 is MDHEN and CDR2 is SYDVKM. CDR3 coding DNA: TGTGCCAGCAGTTTCACCCAAGAGGCCCAGTACTTC. It specifies CASSFTQEAQYF.